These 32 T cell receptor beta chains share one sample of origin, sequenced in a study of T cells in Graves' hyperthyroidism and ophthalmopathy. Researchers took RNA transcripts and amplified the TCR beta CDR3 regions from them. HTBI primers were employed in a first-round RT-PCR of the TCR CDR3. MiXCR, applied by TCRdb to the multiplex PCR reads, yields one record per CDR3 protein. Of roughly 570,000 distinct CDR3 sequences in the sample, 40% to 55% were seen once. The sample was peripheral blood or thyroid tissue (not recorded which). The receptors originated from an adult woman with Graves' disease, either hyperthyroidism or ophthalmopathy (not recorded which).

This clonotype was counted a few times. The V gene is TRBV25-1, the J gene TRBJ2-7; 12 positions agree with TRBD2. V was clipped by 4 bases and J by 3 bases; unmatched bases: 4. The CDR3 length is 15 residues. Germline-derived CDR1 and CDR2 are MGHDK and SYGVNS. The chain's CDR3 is CASSGLAGANYEQYF. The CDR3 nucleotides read TGTGCCAGCAGTGGACTAGCGGGGGCTAACTACGAGCAGTACTTC.

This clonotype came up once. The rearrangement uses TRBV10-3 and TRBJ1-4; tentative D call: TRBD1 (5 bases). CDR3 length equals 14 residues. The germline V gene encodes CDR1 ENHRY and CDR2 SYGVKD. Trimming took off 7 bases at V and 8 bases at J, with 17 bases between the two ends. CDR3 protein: CAIKDEGAKEKLFF. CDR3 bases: TGTGCCATCAAGGACGAAGGGGCGAAGGAAAAACTGTTTTTT.

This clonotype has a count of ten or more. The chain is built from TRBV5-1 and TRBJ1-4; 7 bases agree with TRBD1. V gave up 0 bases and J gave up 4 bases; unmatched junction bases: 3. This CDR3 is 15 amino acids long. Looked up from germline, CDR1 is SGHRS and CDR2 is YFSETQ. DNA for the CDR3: TGCGCCAGCAGCTTGGAGGGGGCTATTAATGAAAAACTGTTTTTT. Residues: CASSLEGAINEKLFF.

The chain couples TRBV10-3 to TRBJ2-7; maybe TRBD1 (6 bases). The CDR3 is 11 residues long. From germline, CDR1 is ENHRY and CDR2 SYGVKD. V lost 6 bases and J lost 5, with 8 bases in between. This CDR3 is CAISEGDEQYF. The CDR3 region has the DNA TGTGCCATCAGCGAGGGGGACGAGCAGTACTTC.

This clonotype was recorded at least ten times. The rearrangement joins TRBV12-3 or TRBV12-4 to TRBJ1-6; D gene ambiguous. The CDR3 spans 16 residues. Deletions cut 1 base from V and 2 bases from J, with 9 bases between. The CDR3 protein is CASSLEAATYNSPLHF. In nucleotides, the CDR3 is TGTGCCAGCAGTTTAGAGGCAGCAACCTATAATTCACCCCTCCACTTT.

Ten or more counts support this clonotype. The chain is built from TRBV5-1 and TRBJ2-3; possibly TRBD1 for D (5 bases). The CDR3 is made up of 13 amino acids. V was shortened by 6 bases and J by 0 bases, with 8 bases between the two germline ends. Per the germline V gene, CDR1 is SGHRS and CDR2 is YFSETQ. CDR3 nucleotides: TGCGCCAGCACTACAGGTAGCACAGATACGCAGTATTTT. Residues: CASTTGSTDTQYF.

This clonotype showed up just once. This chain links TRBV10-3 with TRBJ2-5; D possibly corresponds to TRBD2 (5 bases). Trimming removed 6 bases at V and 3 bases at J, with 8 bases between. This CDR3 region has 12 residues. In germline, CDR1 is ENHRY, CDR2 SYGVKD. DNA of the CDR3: TGTGCCATCAGCGGACTGGAAGAGACCCAGTACTTC. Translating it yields CAISGLEETQYF.

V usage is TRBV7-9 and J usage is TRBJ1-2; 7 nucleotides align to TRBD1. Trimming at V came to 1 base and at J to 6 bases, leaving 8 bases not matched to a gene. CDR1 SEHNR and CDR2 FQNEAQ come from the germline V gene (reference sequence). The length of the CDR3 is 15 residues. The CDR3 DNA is TGTGCCAGCAGCTTAGAAGGGGGACAGATGGATGGCTACACCTTC. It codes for CASSLEGGQMDGYTF.

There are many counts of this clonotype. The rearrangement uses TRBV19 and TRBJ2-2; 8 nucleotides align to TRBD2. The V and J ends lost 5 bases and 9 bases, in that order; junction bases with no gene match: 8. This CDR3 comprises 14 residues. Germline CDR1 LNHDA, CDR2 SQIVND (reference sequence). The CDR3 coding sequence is TGTGCCAGTAGTCCCATAGCGGGACTAAGGGAGCTGTTTTTT. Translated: CASSPIAGLRELFF.

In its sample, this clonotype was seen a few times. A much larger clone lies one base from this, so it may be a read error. CDR3 residues: CAGSVSGGYTGELFF. The CDR3 DNA reads TGTGCCGGCAGCGTTAGCGGGGGATACACCGGGGAGCTGTTTTTT. The chain is built from TRBV2 and TRBJ2-2; 9 bases are shared with TRBD2. The CDR3 extends over 15 amino acids. The germline CDR1 and CDR2 sequences are SNHLY and FYNNEI.

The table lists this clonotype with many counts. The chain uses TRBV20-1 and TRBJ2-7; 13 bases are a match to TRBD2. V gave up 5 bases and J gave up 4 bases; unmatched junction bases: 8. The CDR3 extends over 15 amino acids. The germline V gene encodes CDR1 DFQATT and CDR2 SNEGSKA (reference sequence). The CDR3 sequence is CSAGLGTSGTYEQYF. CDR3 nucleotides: TGCAGTGCTGGCCTGGGGACTAGCGGGACTTACGAGCAGTACTTC.

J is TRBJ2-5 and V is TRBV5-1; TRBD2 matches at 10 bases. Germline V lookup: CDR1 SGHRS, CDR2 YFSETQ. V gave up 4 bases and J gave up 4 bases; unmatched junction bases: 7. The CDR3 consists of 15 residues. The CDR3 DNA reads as TGCGCCAGCAGCCCGGAACTAGCGGGATTAGAGACCCAGTACTTC. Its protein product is CASSPELAGLETQYF.

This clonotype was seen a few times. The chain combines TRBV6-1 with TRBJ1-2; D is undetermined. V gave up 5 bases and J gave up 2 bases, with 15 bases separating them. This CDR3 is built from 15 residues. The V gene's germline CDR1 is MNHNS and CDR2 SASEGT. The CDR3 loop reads CASSPISGRNYGYTF. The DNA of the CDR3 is TGTGCCAGCAGTCCGATCAGTGGCAGGAACTATGGCTACACCTTC.

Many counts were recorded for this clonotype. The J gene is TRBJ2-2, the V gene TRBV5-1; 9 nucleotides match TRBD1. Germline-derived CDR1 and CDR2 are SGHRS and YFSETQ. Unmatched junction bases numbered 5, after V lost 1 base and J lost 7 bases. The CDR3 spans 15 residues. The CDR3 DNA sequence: TGCGCCAGCAGCTTGCGGCGGACAGGGGACGGGGAGCTGTTTTTT. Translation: CASSLRRTGDGELFF.

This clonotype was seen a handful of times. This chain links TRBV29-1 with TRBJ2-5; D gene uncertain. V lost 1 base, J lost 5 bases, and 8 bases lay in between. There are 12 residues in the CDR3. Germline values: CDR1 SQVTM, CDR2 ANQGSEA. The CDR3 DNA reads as TGCAGCGTTGAAGGACGTGGGGAGACCCAGTACTTC. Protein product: CSVEGRGETQYF.

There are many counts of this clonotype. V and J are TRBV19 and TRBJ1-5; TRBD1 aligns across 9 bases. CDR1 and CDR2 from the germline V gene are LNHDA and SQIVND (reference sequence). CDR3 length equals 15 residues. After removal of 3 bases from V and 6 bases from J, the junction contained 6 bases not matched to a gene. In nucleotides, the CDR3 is TGTGCCAGTAGTATTGGACAGGGGTTGGGTCAGCCCCAGCATTTT. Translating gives CASSIGQGLGQPQHF.

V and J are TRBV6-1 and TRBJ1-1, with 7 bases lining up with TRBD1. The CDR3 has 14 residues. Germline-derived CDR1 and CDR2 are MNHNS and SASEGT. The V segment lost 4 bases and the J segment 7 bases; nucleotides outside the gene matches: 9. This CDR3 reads CASSGGGSVLEAFF. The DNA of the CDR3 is TGTGCCAGCAGTGGAGGGGGCTCCGTCCTTGAAGCTTTCTTT.

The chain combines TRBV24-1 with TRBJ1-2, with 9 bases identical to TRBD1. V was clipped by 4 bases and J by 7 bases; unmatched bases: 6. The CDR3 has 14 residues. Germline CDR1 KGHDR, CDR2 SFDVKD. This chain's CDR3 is CATSEAGTGFGYTF. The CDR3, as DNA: TGTGCCACCAGTGAGGCCGGGACAGGGTTTGGCTACACCTTC.

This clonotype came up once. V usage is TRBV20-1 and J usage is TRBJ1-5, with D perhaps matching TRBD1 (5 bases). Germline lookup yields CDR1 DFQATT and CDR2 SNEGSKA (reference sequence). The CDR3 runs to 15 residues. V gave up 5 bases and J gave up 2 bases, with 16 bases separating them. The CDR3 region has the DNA TGCAGTGCTGTCCGCGGGGCCGTGCGCAATCAGCCCCAGCATTTT. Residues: CSAVRGAVRNQPQHF.

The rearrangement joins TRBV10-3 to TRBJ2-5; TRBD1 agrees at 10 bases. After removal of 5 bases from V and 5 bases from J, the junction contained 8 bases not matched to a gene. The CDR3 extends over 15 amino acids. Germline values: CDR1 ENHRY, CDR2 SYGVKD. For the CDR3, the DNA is TGTGCCATCAGTCCGGGACAGGGGATGATGGAGACCCAGTACTTC. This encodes CAISPGQGMMETQYF.

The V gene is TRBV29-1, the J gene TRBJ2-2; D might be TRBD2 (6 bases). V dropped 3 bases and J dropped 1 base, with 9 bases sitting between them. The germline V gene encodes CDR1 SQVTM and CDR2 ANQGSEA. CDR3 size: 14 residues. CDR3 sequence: CSVEKGLNTGELFF. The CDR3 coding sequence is TGCAGCGTTGAGAAGGGACTGAACACCGGGGAGCTGTTTTTT.

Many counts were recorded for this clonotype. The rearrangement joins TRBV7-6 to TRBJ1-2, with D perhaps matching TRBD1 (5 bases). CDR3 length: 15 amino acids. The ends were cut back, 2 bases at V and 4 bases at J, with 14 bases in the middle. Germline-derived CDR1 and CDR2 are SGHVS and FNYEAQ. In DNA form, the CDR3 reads TGTGCCAGCAGCTTATATTCAGGGTCGCCCTATGGCTACACCTTC. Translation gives CASSLYSGSPYGYTF.

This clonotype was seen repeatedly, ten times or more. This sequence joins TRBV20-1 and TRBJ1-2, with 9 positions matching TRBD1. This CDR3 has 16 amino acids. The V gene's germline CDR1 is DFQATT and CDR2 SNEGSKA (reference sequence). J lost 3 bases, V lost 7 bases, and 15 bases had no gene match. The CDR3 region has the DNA TGCAGTGTTTCGACAGGGGGACCGCTCTGGGACTATGGCTACACCTTC. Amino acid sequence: CSVSTGGPLWDYGYTF.

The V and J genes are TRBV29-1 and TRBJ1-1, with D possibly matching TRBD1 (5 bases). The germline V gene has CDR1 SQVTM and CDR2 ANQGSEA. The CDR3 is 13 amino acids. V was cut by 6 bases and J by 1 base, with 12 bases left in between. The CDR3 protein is CSVRMGTNTEAFF. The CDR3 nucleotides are TGCAGCGTCCGAATGGGGACGAACACTGAAGCTTTCTTT.

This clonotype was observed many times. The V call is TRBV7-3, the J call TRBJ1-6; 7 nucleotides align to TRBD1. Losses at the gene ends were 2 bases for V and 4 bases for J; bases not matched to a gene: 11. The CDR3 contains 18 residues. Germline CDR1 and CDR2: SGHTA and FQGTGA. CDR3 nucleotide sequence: TGTGCCAGCAGCTTACCCCATCAGACAGGGCAGTATAATTCACCCCTCCACTTT. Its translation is CASSLPHQTGQYNSPLHF.

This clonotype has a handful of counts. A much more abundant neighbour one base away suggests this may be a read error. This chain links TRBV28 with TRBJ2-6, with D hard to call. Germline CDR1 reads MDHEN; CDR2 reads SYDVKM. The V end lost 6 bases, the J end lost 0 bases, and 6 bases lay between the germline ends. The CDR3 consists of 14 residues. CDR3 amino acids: CASRISSGANVLTF. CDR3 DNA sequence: TGTGCCAGCAGGATAAGCTCTGGGGCCAACGTCCTGACTTTC.

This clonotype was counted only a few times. In nucleotides, the CDR3 is TGTGCCAGCAAAAAAATGACTAGTTTAGAGACCCAGTACTTC. This translates into CASKKMTSLETQYF. The chain employs TRBV3-1 and TRBJ2-5; tentative D call: TRBD2 (6 bases). The V gene lost 7 bases and the J gene lost 4 bases, with 16 bases spanning the gap. CDR3 size: 14 residues. Looked up from germline, CDR1 is LGHDT and CDR2 is YNNKEL (reference sequence).

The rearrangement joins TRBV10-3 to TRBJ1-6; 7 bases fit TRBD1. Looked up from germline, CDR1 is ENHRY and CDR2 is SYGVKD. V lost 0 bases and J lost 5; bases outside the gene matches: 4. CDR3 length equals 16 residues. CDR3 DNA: TGTGCCATCAGTGAGTCTCGGACAGGCAATAATTCACCCCTCCACTTT. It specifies CAISESRTGNNSPLHF.

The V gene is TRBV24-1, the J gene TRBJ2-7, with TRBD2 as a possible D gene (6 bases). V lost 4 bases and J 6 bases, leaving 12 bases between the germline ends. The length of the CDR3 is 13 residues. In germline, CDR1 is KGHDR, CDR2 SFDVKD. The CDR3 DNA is TGTGCCACCAGTGAAGGAGGGTTCGGCGAGCAGTACTTC. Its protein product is CATSEGGFGEQYF.

Written as DNA, the CDR3 is TGTGCCAGCAGCTTTATACGGGACACCCTTAACTATGGCTACACCTTC. Its translation: CASSFIRDTLNYGYTF. The chain couples TRBV7-2 to TRBJ1-2, with D tentatively TRBD1 (6 bases). Trimming took 3 bases from V and 1 from J, leaving 15 bases between them. The germline V gene encodes CDR1 SGHTA and CDR2 FQGNSA. The CDR3 has 16 residues. The full variable domain, with the rest looked up from reference TRBV7-2 and TRBJ1-2, is GAGVSQSPSNKVTEKGKDVELRCDPISGHTALYWYRQSLGQGLEFLIYFQGNSAPDKSGLPSDRFSAERTGGSVSTLTIQRTQQEDSAVYLCASSFIRDTLNYGYTFGSGTRLTVV.

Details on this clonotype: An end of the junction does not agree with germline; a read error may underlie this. CDR3 residues: CASRVQGQDTQETQYF. CDR3 sequence (DNA): TGTGCTAGCAGGGTTCAGGGACAGGACACCCAAGAGACCCAGTACTTC. J is TRBJ2-5 and V is TRBV7-6; 8 bases align to TRBD1. This CDR3 contains 16 residues. CDR1 is SGHVS and CDR2 is FNYEAQ in the germline V gene. The variable domain in full, completed from reference TRBV7-6 and TRBJ2-5, reads GAGVSQSPRYKVTKRGQDVALRCDPISGHVSLYWYRQALGQGPEFLTYFNYEAQQDKSGLPNDRFSAERPEGSISTLTIQRTEQRDSAMYRCASRVQGQDTQETQYFGPGTRLLVL.

CDR3 in DNA: TGTGCCAGCAGCCACGTTACATGGTGGGGGAACACTGAAGCTTTCTTT. It codes for CASSHVTWWGNTEAFF. This sequence joins TRBV14 and TRBJ1-1, with D uncertain. V lost 3 bases and J 1 base, leaving 15 bases between the germline ends. This CDR3 spans 16 amino acids. Looked up from germline, CDR1 is SGHDN and CDR2 is FVKESK.